Listed here are 14 T cell receptor beta chains from one sample, sequenced in a study of blood T cell repertoires in COVID-19. Sequencing was performed with immunoSEQ multiplex PCR; in TCRdb, only in-frame clones are kept and a portion is missing. The table includes 200,000 to 300,000 clones, roughly 79% detected once. The sample comprised peripheral blood. Receptors originate from a woman over 75 with COVID-19, enrolled during active disease.

This clone was picked up a small number of times. The genes are TRBV5-1 and TRBJ1-2, with 11 bases that match TRBD1. The V segment lost 0 bases and the J segment 8 bases; nucleotides outside the gene matches: 6. The CDR3 is 15 residues long. Germline CDR1 is SGHRS and CDR2 is YFSETQ. CDR3 residues: CASSLGPGTGGGYTF. CDR3 bases: TGCGCCAGCAGCTTGGGCCCCGGGACAGGGGGAGGCTACACCTTC.

The V call is TRBV10-2, the J call TRBJ2-7, with TRBD2 matching over 9 bases. V lost 6 bases to trimming and J lost 6 bases; unmatched junction nucleotides: 9. The CDR3 has 14 residues. Germline CDR1 WSHSY, CDR2 SAAADI. This CDR3 is CASRGRREGGEQYF. For the CDR3, the DNA is TGCGCCAGCAGGGGTAGGCGGGAGGGGGGCGAGCAGTACTTC.

This clone was seen a single time. This sample includes further DNA sequences coding for the same CDR3. V and J are TRBV3-1 (or the pseudogene TRBV3-2) and TRBJ1-5, with 8 nucleotides matching TRBD1. In germline, CDR1 is LGHDT, CDR2 YNNKEL (reference sequence). This CDR3 contains 14 residues. The V and J ends lost 4 bases and 3 bases, in that order; junction bases with no gene match: 2. The CDR3 DNA reads TGTGCCAGCAGCCCCCAGGGGGCCAATCAGCCCCAGCATTTT. The encoded protein is CASSPQGANQPQHF.

This clone was seen once. The rearrangement uses TRBV24-1 and TRBJ2-3, with 10 bases fitting TRBD1. This CDR3 region has 14 residues. Trimming at V came to 4 bases and at J to 5 bases, leaving 2 bases not matched to a gene. Germline V lookup: CDR1 KGHDR, CDR2 SFDVKD. The CDR3 DNA reads as TGTGCCACCAGTGACAGGGACAGGGGAGATACGCAGTATTTT. It codes for CATSDRDRGDTQYF.

The chain couples TRBV30 to TRBJ2-5, with 7 positions matching TRBD2. The ends lost 4 bases at V and 1 base at J; junction bases unmatched: 6. CDR1 is GTSNPN and CDR2 is SVGIG in the germline V gene (reference sequence). There are 14 residues in the CDR3. This CDR3 is CAWTLGGSQETQYF. The CDR3 region has the DNA TGTGCCTGGACCCTCGGGGGGAGCCAAGAGACCCAGTACTTC.

This chain links TRBV28 with TRBJ1-2; D is unresolved. Trimming left V 4 bases short and J 4 bases short, with 13 bases between. From germline, CDR1 is MDHEN and CDR2 SYDVKM. This CDR3 has 14 residues. For the CDR3, the DNA is TGTGCCAGCAGTTCCCAGGCAGGTGGCTATGGCTACACCTTC. Its translation: CASSSQAGGYGYTF.

About this clone: One junction end does not reproduce the germline sequence, and a read error may be involved. The chain joins TRBV18 to TRBJ2-1; D not resolved. CDR3 length: 15 amino acids. Per germline, CDR1 KGHSH and CDR2 LQKENI. CDR3 sequence (DNA): TGTGCCAGCTCCCCACGAGAAAACAGTCACAATGAGCAGTTCTTC. It encodes CASSPRENSHNEQFF.

This clone has a handful of counts. The same CDR3 can be traced to other DNA sequences in this sample. The rearrangement joins TRBV27 to TRBJ2-7, with a weak D call TRBD2 (6 bases). V lost 3 bases, J lost 3 bases, and 6 bases lay in between. The CDR3 is made up of 12 amino acids. CDR1 is MNHEY and CDR2 is SMNVEV in the germline V gene (reference sequence). As DNA, the CDR3 is TGTGCCAGCAGTTTCGGGGGCTACGAGCAGTACTTC. Its protein is CASSFGGYEQYF.

This chain uses TRBV28 with TRBJ2-4; perhaps TRBD1 as D (6 bases). In germline, CDR1 is MDHEN, CDR2 SYDVKM. V lost 5 bases and J lost 0, with 14 bases in between. There are 16 residues in the CDR3. Here the CDR3 reads CASSPSDSIAKNIQYF. DNA of the CDR3: TGTGCCAGCAGTCCCTCGGACAGCATAGCCAAAAACATTCAGTACTTC.

The chain recombines TRBV18 with TRBJ1-2; tentatively, D is TRBD1 (5 bases). CDR1 and CDR2 from the germline V gene are KGHSH and LQKENI. The CDR3 has 15 amino acids. Deletions cut 3 bases from V and 1 base from J, with 12 bases between. CDR3 coding DNA: TGTGCCAGCTCACCTTTGGAGGGGAGTAACTATGGCTACACCTTC. Protein sequence: CASSPLEGSNYGYTF.

The V gene is TRBV27, the J gene TRBJ2-2; D perhaps matches TRBD1 (7 bases). Germline CDR1 is MNHEY and CDR2 is SMNVEV (reference sequence). The CDR3 length is 15 residues. V lost 5 bases to trimming and J lost 5 bases, with 15 bases between them. For the CDR3, the DNA is TGTGCCAGCAGTCGGTGGCAGGGGGGAACCGGGGAGCTGTTTTTT. It codes for CASSRWQGGTGELFF.

The chain has TRBV7-9 and TRBJ1-6; no reliable D call. V gave up 1 base and J gave up 2 bases, with 9 bases separating them. From germline, CDR1 is SEHNR and CDR2 FQNEAQ (reference sequence). The CDR3 sequence is 16 residues long. CDR3 sequence: CASSLDRIPYNSPLHF. The CDR3 DNA is TGTGCCAGCAGCTTAGACAGAATCCCCTATAATTCACCCCTCCACTTT. Drawing the rest from reference TRBV7-9 and TRBJ1-6, the complete variable domain is DTGVSQNPRHKITKRGQNVTFRCDPISEHNRLYWYRQTLGQGPEFLTYFQNEAQLEKSRLLSDRFSAERPKGSFSTLEIQRTEQGDSAMYLCASSLDRIPYNSPLHFGNGTRLTVT.

This chain connects TRBV6-1 to TRBJ1-3, with D possibly matching TRBD1 (6 bases). CDR1 is MNHNS and CDR2 is SASEGT in the germline V gene. The CDR3 has 19 amino acids. V shed 0 bases and J shed 0 bases, with 18 bases lying between them. The CDR3 nucleotides read TGTGCCAGCAGTGAAGCAGGGGGGGGCGGATCGAGCTCTGGAAACACCATATATTTT. Translating gives CASSEAGGGGSSSGNTIYF.

The chain carries TRBV10-1 and TRBJ1-1, with D uncertain. The germline V and J ends were trimmed by 0 bases and 4 bases, with 6 bases remaining between them. CDR1 is WNHNN, CDR2 SYGVQD, per germline (reference sequence). The CDR3 is 13 amino acids. This chain's CDR3 is CASSESRVTEAFF. The CDR3, as DNA: TGCGCCAGCAGTGAGTCCCGCGTCACTGAAGCTTTCTTT.